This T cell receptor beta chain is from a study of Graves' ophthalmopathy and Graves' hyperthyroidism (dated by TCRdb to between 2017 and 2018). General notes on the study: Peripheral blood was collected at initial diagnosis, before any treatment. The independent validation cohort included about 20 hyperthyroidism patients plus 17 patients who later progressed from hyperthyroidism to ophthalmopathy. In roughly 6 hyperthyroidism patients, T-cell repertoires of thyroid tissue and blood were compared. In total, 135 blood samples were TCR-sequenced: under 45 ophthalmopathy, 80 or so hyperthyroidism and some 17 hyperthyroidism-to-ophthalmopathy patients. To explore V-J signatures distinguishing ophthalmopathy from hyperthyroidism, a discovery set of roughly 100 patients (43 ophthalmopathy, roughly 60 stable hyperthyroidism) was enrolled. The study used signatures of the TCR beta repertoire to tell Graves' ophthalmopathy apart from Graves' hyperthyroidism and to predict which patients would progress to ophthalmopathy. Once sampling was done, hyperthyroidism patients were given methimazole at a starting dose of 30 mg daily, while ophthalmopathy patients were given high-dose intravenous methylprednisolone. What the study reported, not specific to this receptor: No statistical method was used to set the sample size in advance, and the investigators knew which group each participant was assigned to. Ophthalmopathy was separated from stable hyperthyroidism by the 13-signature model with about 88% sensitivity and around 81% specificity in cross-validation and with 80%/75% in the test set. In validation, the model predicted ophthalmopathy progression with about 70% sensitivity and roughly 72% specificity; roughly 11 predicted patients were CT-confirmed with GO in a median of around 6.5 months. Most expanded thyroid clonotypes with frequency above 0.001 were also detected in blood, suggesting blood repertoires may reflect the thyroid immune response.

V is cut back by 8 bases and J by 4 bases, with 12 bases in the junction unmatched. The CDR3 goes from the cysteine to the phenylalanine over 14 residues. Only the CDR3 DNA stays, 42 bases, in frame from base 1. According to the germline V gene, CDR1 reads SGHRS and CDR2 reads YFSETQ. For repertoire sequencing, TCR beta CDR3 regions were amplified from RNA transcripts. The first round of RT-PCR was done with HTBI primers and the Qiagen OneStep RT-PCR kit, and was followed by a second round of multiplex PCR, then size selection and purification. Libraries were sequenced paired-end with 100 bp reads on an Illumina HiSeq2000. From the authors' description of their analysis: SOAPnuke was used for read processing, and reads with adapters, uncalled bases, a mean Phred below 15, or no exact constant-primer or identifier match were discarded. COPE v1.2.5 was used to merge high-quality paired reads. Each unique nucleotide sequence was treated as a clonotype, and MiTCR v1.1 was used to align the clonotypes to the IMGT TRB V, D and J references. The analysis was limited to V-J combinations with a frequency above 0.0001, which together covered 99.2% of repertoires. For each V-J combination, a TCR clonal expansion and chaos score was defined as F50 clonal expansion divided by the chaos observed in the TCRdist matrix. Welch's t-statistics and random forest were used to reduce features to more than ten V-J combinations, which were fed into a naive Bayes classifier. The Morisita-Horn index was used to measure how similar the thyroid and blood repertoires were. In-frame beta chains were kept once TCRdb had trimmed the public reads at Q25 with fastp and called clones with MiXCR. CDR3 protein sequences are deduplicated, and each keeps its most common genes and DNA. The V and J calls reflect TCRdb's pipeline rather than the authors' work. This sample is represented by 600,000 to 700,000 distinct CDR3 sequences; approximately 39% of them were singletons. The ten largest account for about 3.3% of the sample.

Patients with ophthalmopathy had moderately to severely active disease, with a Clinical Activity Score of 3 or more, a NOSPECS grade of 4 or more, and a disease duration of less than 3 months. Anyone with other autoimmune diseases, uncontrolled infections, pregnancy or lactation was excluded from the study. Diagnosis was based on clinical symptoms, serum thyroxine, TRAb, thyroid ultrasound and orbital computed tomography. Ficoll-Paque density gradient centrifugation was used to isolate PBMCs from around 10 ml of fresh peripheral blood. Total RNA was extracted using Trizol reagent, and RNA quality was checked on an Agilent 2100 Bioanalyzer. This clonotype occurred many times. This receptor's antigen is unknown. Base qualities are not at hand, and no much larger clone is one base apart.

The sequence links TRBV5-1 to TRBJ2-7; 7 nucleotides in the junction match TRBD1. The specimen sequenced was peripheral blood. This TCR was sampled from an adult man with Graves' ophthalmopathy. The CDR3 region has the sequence CASESGAGGYEQYF. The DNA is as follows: TGCGCCAGTGAATCAGGGGCAGGGGGTTACGAGCAGTACTTC.